A selection of T cell receptor beta chains follows, all from one sample in a study of blood T cell repertoires in COVID-19. Profiling relied on immunoSEQ multiplex PCR, and the TCRdb table lists in-frame clones only, not all of them. The table lists roughly 95,000 clones, around 80% of them singletons. The sample consisted of peripheral blood. Receptors originate from a man aged 45 to 65 with active or convalescent COVID-19. Both conserved end residues are part of each CDR3. The order of the fields is V gene, J gene, D gene, clone size, CDR3 protein, CDR3 DNA. A D gene is named only where the DNA matches it firmly. Clone size is not always given. Where it is, it says once, few, many or a class for expanded clones.

v_gene: TRBV2; j_gene: TRBJ1-3; d_gene: -; abundance: -; CDR3aa: CASSEGILGNTIYF; CDR3nt: TGTGCCAGCAGTGAAGGGATACTCGGGAACACCATATATTTT
v_gene: TRBV2; j_gene: TRBJ2-3; d_gene: TRBD2; abundance: -; CDR3aa: CASSERASGGLDTQYF; CDR3nt: TGTGCCAGCAGTGAAAGGGCTAGCGGGGGGTTAGATACGCAGTATTTT
v_gene: TRBV3-1/TRBV3-2; j_gene: TRBJ2-1; d_gene: TRBD2; abundance: -; CDR3aa: CASSRGRGGYNEQFF; CDR3nt: TGTGCCAGCAGCCGGGGTCGGGGGGGCTACAATGAGCAGTTCTTC
v_gene: TRBV24-1; j_gene: TRBJ2-5; d_gene: TRBD1; abundance: once; CDR3aa: CATGDRGTETQYF; CDR3nt: TGTGCCACCGGGGACAGGGGTACAGAGACCCAGTACTTC
v_gene: TRBV7-2; j_gene: TRBJ2-7; d_gene: -; abundance: -; CDR3aa: CASSAPPNAYEQYF; CDR3nt: TGTGCCAGCAGCGCCCCCCCTAACGCCTACGAGCAGTACTTC
v_gene: TRBV2; j_gene: TRBJ2-3; d_gene: TRBD1; abundance: -; CDR3aa: CASRGQAISTDTQYF; CDR3nt: TGTGCCAGCAGGGGACAGGCCATAAGCACAGATACGCAGTATTTT
v_gene: TRBV29-1; j_gene: TRBJ2-7; d_gene: -; abundance: few; CDR3aa: CSAGDTGYEQYF; CDR3nt: TGCAGCGCCGGCGATACAGGCTACGAGCAGTACTTC
v_gene: TRBV3-1/TRBV3-2; j_gene: TRBJ1-5; d_gene: TRBD1; abundance: -; CDR3aa: CASSTGDSNQPQHF; CDR3nt: TGTGCCAGCAGTACAGGGGACAGCAATCAGCCCCAGCATTTT
v_gene: TRBV6-5; j_gene: TRBJ1-5; d_gene: -; abundance: -; CDR3aa: CASTPAGVSNQPQHF; CDR3nt: TGTGCCAGCACCCCGGCGGGGGTTAGCAATCAGCCCCAGCATTTT
v_gene: TRBV5-6; j_gene: TRBJ2-5; d_gene: -; abundance: -; CDR3aa: CASSFSETQYF; CDR3nt: TGTGCCAGCAGCTTCTCGGAGACCCAGTACTTC
v_gene: TRBV4-3; j_gene: TRBJ1-2; d_gene: -; abundance: -; CDR3aa: CASSHIGLAADYGYTF; CDR3nt: TGCGCCAGCAGCCATATCGGCCTCGCGGCGGACTATGGCTACACCTTC
v_gene: TRBV11-2; j_gene: TRBJ2-7; d_gene: TRBD2; abundance: -; CDR3aa: CASSPRTSGTYEQYF; CDR3nt: TGTGCCAGCAGCCCCCGGACTAGCGGAACCTACGAGCAGTACTTC
v_gene: TRBV3-1/TRBV3-2; j_gene: TRBJ2-1; d_gene: TRBD2; abundance: -; CDR3aa: CASSQAGAGGHNEQFF; CDR3nt: TGTGCCAGCAGCCAAGCGGGAGCGGGGGGGCACAATGAGCAGTTCTTC
v_gene: TRBV5-4; j_gene: TRBJ2-5; d_gene: TRBD2; abundance: -; CDR3aa: CASSLGAGGGNQETQYF; CDR3nt: TGTGCCAGCAGCTTGGGCGCGGGGGGGGGTAACCAAGAGACCCAGTACTTC
v_gene: TRBV28; j_gene: TRBJ2-7; d_gene: -; abundance: -; CDR3aa: CASSLQEPYEQYF; CDR3nt: TGTGCCAGCAGTTTACAGGAACCCTACGAGCAGTACTTC
v_gene: TRBV6-2/TRBV6-3; j_gene: TRBJ1-5; d_gene: -; abundance: few; CDR3aa: CASSYNQGAGSNQPQHF; CDR3nt: TGTGCCAGCAGTTACAATCAAGGGGCTGGTAGCAATCAGCCCCAGCATTTT
v_gene: TRBV3-1/TRBV3-2; j_gene: TRBJ1-2; d_gene: -; abundance: -; CDR3aa: CASSQKGDGSLSYTF; CDR3nt: TGTGCCAGCAGCCAAAAGGGGGACGGGTCCTTGAGCTACACCTTC
v_gene: TRBV11-2; j_gene: TRBJ2-3; d_gene: TRBD1; abundance: -; CDR3aa: CASEGTGQTDTQYF; CDR3nt: TGTGCCAGTGAGGGGACAGGGCAAACAGATACGCAGTATTTT
v_gene: TRBV2; j_gene: TRBJ1-6; d_gene: TRBD1; abundance: -; CDR3aa: CASSERQGRLNNSPLHF; CDR3nt: TGTGCCAGCAGTGAGAGACAGGGAAGGCTTAATAATTCACCCCTCCACTTT